The clone carrying this TCR beta chain was observed a handful of times. Under the authors' procedure: Amplification with reference gene primers provided the estimates of nucleated cell counts. Clones were read by immunoSEQ multiplex PCR, and TCRdb kept only the in-frame ones, dropping some. V, J and clone size are those of that table, while D and trimming were read from the DNA. The repertoire has fewer than 400,000 clones, approximately 88% of them found once; the top ten carry about 5%. The data belong to a study of blood T cell repertoires in COVID-19. Symptom resolution, clearance, or two negative PCRs marked the recovered donors of Cohort 3. The CDR3 is 15 residues long. CDR1 and CDR2 (germline): SEHNR, FQNEAQ (reference sequence). Trimming left V 3 bases short and J 2 bases short, with 12 bases between.

The sequence derives from a man aged 25 to 45 who had recovered from COVID-19. The genes are TRBV7-9 and TRBJ2-3; D uncertain. The sequencing sample was made of PBMCs or T cells enriched from blood (not recorded which). Written as DNA, the CDR3 is TGTGCCAGCAGCTTCCCCCTCGGTAACACAGATACGCAGTATTTT. Encoded protein: CASSFPLGNTDTQYF. The entire variable domain, with the rest obtained from reference TRBV7-9 and TRBJ2-3, is as follows: DTGVSQNPRHKITKRGQNVTFRCDPISEHNRLYWYRQTLGQGPEFLTYFQNEAQLEKSRLLSDRFSAERPKGSFSTLEIQRTEQGDSAMYLCASSFPLGNTDTQYFGPGTRLTVL.